The source of this T cell receptor beta chain is a study of T-cell reconstitution after alpha-beta-depleted transplantation in children. Germline CDR1 reads MDHEN; CDR2 reads SYDVKM. There are 13 residues in the CDR3. Trimming took off 2 bases at V and 9 bases at J, with 11 bases between the two ends. A remark on this clonotype: No antigen is known for it.

Study observations and caveats: A year had passed since transplant, and T-cell counts and diversity by then came mostly from newly produced T cells. By about two months after transplant, alpha-beta T cells reportedly arose from several hundred graft clones that had expanded. It was surviving recipient T cells and thymic progenitors that gave some patients high TCRbeta diversity at day 60.

Preparation of the TCRbeta library used unique molecular identifiers. A single record per CDR3 protein comes from TCRdb applying MiXCR to the PCR reads. Of 300,000 to 400,000 distinct CDR3 sequences listed, around 25% are singletons. The sequenced sample was PBMCs, mostly from graft donor cells, obtained 180 days after TCRalphabeta/CD19-depleted stem cell transplant. This TCR was recovered from a male patient younger than 18 who had a stem cell transplant for acute lymphoblastic leukemia, so the T cells may come from the graft donor. The gene calls are TRBV28 and TRBJ2-1; unclear D gene. CDR3 DNA: TGTGCCAGCAGTTTAGGGATAATACGTGAGCAGTTCTTC. Residues: CASSLGIIREQFF.